This T cell receptor beta chain stems from a study of T-cell memory formation after mild COVID-19. About the study: TCR clusters were mostly donor specific. Study-wide results and caveats: The appearance of some responding clones in pre-infection memory suggested that cross-reactive memory joined. Day 15 to 85 contractors were CD4/CD8 balanced; later expanders leaned CD4+.

Regarding this clonotype: Its specificity is unknown.

5'RACE primed at constant segments yielded TCR alpha and TCR beta cDNA libraries bearing sample barcodes and UMIs. TCRdb re-called the 5' RACE reads with MiXCR, one entry per CDR3 protein. In the table there are about 560,000 distinct CDR3 sequences, about 20% of which are singletons. Sequences were obtained from PBMCs or a T cell subset sorted from them (not recorded which). The receptor's source is an adult woman who had mild COVID-19 (a few samples of this study predate the infection). Cell type and time point are not known.

The CDR3 nucleotides are TGCAGCGTTGGAAACAGGGGGTTCGCGTACGGCTACACCTTC. It translates to CSVGNRGFAYGYTF. V usage is TRBV29-1 and J usage is TRBJ1-2; 8 nucleotides align to TRBD1. Germline V gene sequence: CDR1 SQVTM, CDR2 ANQGSEA. This CDR3 is 14 amino acids long. V shed 4 bases and J 8 bases; nucleotides not matched to a gene: 12.